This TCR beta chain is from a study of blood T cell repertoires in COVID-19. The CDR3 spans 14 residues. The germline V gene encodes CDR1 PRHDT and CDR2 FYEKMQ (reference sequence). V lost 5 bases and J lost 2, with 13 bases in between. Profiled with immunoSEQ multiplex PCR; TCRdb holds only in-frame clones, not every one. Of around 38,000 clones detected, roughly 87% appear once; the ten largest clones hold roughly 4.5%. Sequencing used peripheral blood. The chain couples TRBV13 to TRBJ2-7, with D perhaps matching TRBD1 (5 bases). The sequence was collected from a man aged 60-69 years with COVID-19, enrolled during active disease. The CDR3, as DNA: TGTGCCAGCAGCCAACCGGACACTCCCTACGAGCAGTACTTC. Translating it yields CASSQPDTPYEQYF.